This T cell receptor beta chain was found in a study of cytomegalovirus exposure and HLA in healthy donors. Note on this clone: Its antigen is not known.

V was trimmed by 5 bases and J by 6 bases, leaving 15 bases between them. The V gene's germline CDR1 is MNHEY and CDR2 SVGAGI. CDR3 length equals 14 residues. Study outcomes and limitations: Likely technical artifact: a cluster of highly shared sequence variants. A few of the chains that were CMV-associated were confirmed in vitro to be specific for CMV antigens.

The PCR made use of 60 Vbeta and 13 Jbeta primers. TCRdb's table, derived via immunoSEQ multiplex PCR, lists solely in-frame clones and lacks some. The data hold about 130,000 clones, with over 65% observed a single time. Nominally healthy donors provided the samples, though records likely missed some immune exposures. The rearrangement links TRBV6-5 to TRBJ2-3; perhaps TRBD1 as D (7 bases). Material: PBMCs. The clonotype originates from a man aged 40-55 years in good health and CMV-seropositive. Here the CDR3 reads CASSRGRGADTQYF. The CDR3 nucleotides read TGTGCCAGCAGTAGGGGCAGGGGGGCTGATACGCAGTATTTT.